The clone carrying this T cell receptor (beta chain) was counted a single time. Its target is unknown. The table came from immunoSEQ multiplex PCR; TCRdb's copy has only in-frame clones and leaves some out. The data hold some 120,000 clones, with 80% to 90% observed a single time. The CDR3 is made up of 11 amino acids. Trimming took 0 bases from V and 15 from J; bases not matched to a gene: 1. This entry belongs to a study of T cell responses to AZD1222 COVID-19 vaccine. Overall study findings and caveats: The study sampled repertoires only after the peak T cell response.

The sequence was obtained from an adult who received the AZD1222 COVID-19 vaccine. This chain joins TRBV12-3 or TRBV12-4 and TRBJ2-2; TRBD2 agrees at 7 bases. Sequencing used peripheral blood, obtained 28 days after the second AZD1222 dose. CDR3: CASSLAGRVFF. In DNA form, the CDR3 reads TGTGCCAGCAGTTTAGCAGGGAGGGTGTTTTTT.